This T cell receptor (beta chain) was identified during a study of pediatric ulcerative colitis. Notes on the study in general: All ulcerative colitis patients, but no controls, carried a couple of rectal clonotypes.

In its sample, this clone was seen once. No antigen is known for it. During colonoscopy, one to two rectal pinch biopsies were collected. The diagnostic colonoscopy in ulcerative colitis patients preceded any immunosuppressive treatment. Trimming cost V 5 bases and J 2 bases; bases outside gene matches: 5. Germline V CDR1 and CDR2: MNHNY, SVGAGI (reference sequence). This CDR3 has 15 residues. Clones were sequenced by immunoSEQ multiplex PCR, and TCRdb holds only the in-frame ones, with some missing. The sample has about 36,000 clones, 55% to 85% seen once. The sequenced sample consisted of gut tissue. The J gene is TRBJ1-5, the V gene TRBV6-6; 8 nucleotides match TRBD1. The clonotype was recovered from a boy between 10 and 17 years old with moderate ulcerative colitis. The CDR3 DNA is TGTGCCAGCAGTACTTACAGGGGGGGCAATCAGCCCCAGCATTTT. Encoded protein: CASSTYRGGNQPQHF.